These 11 T cell receptor beta chains share one sample of origin, sequenced in a study of blood T cells in healthy people across ages. Primed by a sample-barcoded 5' primer and a J-beta primer mix, a second PCR proceeded for about 6 to 11 cycles. One entry per CDR3 protein results from TCRdb running MiXCR on the 5' RACE reads. The sample comprises approximately 600,000 distinct CDR3 sequences, approximately 59% of which are singletons, and 30% to 40% rests with the top ten. What was sequenced was blood. These receptor sequences come from a man aged 60-69 years in good health.

This clonotype showed up just a few times. The chain combines TRBV4-1 with TRBJ1-4; D not certain. The CDR3 has 16 amino acids. Germline CDR1 and CDR2: MGHRA and YSYEKL. V lost 0 bases and J lost 4, with 12 bases in between. DNA of the CDR3: TGCGCCAGCAGCCAAGAATCGCGGCAGTTTAATGAAAAACTGTTTTTT. It yields the protein CASSQESRQFNEKLFF.

There are many counts of this clonotype. A much larger clone differs by one base, so this may be a read error. The chain links TRBV27 to TRBJ2-1, with D unclear. CDR1 is MNHEY and CDR2 is SMNVEV in the germline V gene (reference sequence). The CDR3 sequence is 14 residues long. V was clipped by 2 bases and J by 4 bases, with 9 bases between them. CDR3 DNA: TGTGCCAGCAGTTTAGGGTCTGGGTACAATGAGCAGTTCTTC. Translated: CASSLGSGYNEQFF.

This clonotype occurred a few times. J is TRBJ2-7 and V is TRBV27; no reliable D call. The CDR3 has 14 amino acids. The germline V gene has CDR1 MNHEY and CDR2 SMNVEV (reference sequence). V dropped 6 bases and J dropped 0 bases, with 12 bases sitting between them. The CDR3 here is CASSKTESSYEQYF. The CDR3 DNA is TGTGCCAGCAGCAAAACAGAATCCTCCTACGAGCAGTACTTC.

Remarks on this clonotype: The junction does not match germline at one end; this may be a read error. J is TRBJ2-2 and V is TRBV10-2; 9 positions match TRBD2. The CDR3 is 15 amino acids. CDR1 WSHSY and CDR2 SAAADI come from the germline V gene. CDR3 region: CASSWASGDTGELFF. The CDR3, as DNA: TGTGCCAGCAGTTGGGCTAGCGGGGACACCGGGGAGCTGTTTTTT.

J is TRBJ2-5 and V is TRBV7-2; TRBD1 matches at 8 bases. CDR1 SGHTA and CDR2 FQGNSA come from the germline V gene. V lost 5 bases and J lost 11; bases outside the gene matches: 16. The CDR3 extends over 15 amino acids. The CDR3 reads CASSSTGGRGFAQYF. The DNA for the CDR3 is TGTGCCAGCAGCAGCACAGGGGGTAGGGGTTTCGCGCAGTACTTC.

Many counts were recorded for this clonotype. The CDR3 loop reads CASSESRDIYEQYF. In DNA, the CDR3 is TGCGCCAGCAGTGAGTCGAGGGACATATACGAGCAGTACTTC. The chain joins TRBV10-2 to TRBJ2-7; possibly TRBD1 for D (6 bases). This CDR3 is 14 amino acids long. Looked up from germline, CDR1 is WSHSY and CDR2 is SAAADI. Trimming removed 0 bases at V and 4 bases at J, with 10 bases between.

The genes are TRBV6-5 and TRBJ1-2, with 8 bases aligning to TRBD1. In germline, CDR1 is MNHEY, CDR2 SVGAGI. CDR3 length: 15 residues. Trimming removed 6 bases from V and 0 bases from J; junction bases left unmatched: 6. For the CDR3, the DNA is TGTGCCAGCAGCGAGACAGGGGCCGCTAACTATGGCTACACCTTC. Translation gives CASSETGAANYGYTF.

This chain connects TRBV7-8 to TRBJ2-3; 7 bases line up with TRBD1. Germline V gives CDR1 SGHVS, CDR2 FQNEAQ. The CDR3 totals 16 residues. V lost 4 bases and J lost 3; bases outside the gene matches: 10. The CDR3 region is CASSSDPGQITDTQYF. Written as DNA, the CDR3 is TGTGCCAGCAGCTCCGATCCGGGACAGATAACAGATACGCAGTATTTT. The whole variable domain, remainder taken from reference TRBV7-8 and TRBJ2-3, is GAGVSQSPRYKVAKRGQDVALRCDPISGHVSLFWYQQALGQGPEFLTYFQNEAQLDKSGLPSDRFFAERPEGSVSTLKIQRTQQEDSAVYLCASSSDPGQITDTQYFGPGTRLTVL.

This clonotype was counted between two and nine times. CDR3 sequence: CASSQASGTGTNYGYTF. The CDR3 DNA sequence: TGCGCCAGCAGCCAAGCCTCCGGGACAGGTACCAACTATGGCTACACCTTC. This chain connects TRBV4-1 to TRBJ1-2, with TRBD1 matching over 8 bases. J gave up 2 bases and V 1 base, and 9 bases lay outside the gene matches. CDR3 length equals 17 residues. Germline V gene lookup returns CDR1 MGHRA and CDR2 YSYEKL.

This clonotype has at least ten counts. The chain has TRBV3-1 and TRBJ2-1; 11 bases map to TRBD2. Germline V lookup: CDR1 LGHDT, CDR2 YNNKEL (reference sequence). V lost 4 bases and J lost 4; bases outside the gene matches: 18. The CDR3 has 20 amino acids. This CDR3 is CASSLRTTSGTRRPYNEQFF. CDR3 bases: TGTGCCAGCAGCCTCCGAACGACTAGCGGGACGCGGCGCCCTTACAATGAGCAGTTCTTC.

This chain uses TRBV5-1 with TRBJ2-2; D not resolved. The CDR3 spans 15 residues. Trimming cost V 1 base and J 2 bases, with 9 bases left between them. Looked up from germline, CDR1 is SGHRS and CDR2 is YFSETQ. CDR3 residues: CASSLFQDNTGELFF. CDR3 coding DNA: TGCGCCAGCAGCTTGTTCCAGGACAACACCGGGGAGCTGTTTTTT.